Following are 15 T cell receptor beta chains from one sample sequenced in a study of blood T cell repertoires in COVID-19. TCRdb keeps only in-frame clones here, not all; method: immunoSEQ multiplex PCR. The repertoire consists of around 480,000 clones, with 70% to 90% occurring once and the leading ten covering 10% to 15%. Specimen: peripheral blood. The source of these receptors is a woman in her 50s with COVID-19, enrolled during active disease.

The chain is built from TRBV9 and TRBJ1-1; D is possibly TRBD1 (5 bases). The length of the CDR3 is 17 residues. Germline-derived CDR1 and CDR2 are SGDLS and YYNGEE. V lost 0 bases, J lost 4 bases, and 19 bases lay in between. The CDR3 sequence: CASSVAYGSGGATEAFF. The DNA of the CDR3 is TGTGCCAGCAGCGTAGCGTACGGTTCTGGCGGGGCCACTGAAGCTTTCTTT.

The chain carries TRBV2 and TRBJ1-4; the D is unclear. The V gene lost 8 bases and the J gene lost 5 bases, with 15 bases spanning the gap. This CDR3 comprises 14 residues. CDR1 is SNHLY, CDR2 FYNNEI, per germline. DNA for the CDR3: TGTGCCAGCCTTCAAGGAGGTTTAAATGAAAAACTGTTTTTT. This gives the protein CASLQGGLNEKLFF.

This clone was counted once. The rearrangement joins TRBV6-1 to TRBJ2-6, with 13 bases matching TRBD2. This CDR3 has 20 residues. The J segment lost 0 bases and the V segment lost 4 bases, leaving 9 bases of the junction unmatched. Germline V gene lookup returns CDR1 MNHNS and CDR2 SASEGT. The CDR3 nucleotides read TGTGCCAGCAGTGGAATGCCGGGACTAGCGGGGTCCTCTGGGGCCAACGTCCTGACTTTC. It specifies CASSGMPGLAGSSGANVLTF.

In the case of this clone: This same CDR3 is encoded by further DNA sequences in the sample. The chain couples TRBV2 to TRBJ1-2; tentative D call: TRBD1 (5 bases). The CDR3 contains 13 residues. V lost 8 bases and J lost 3, with 13 bases in between. Per germline, CDR1 SNHLY and CDR2 FYNNEI. The CDR3 loop reads CASSGGEDYGYTF. In nucleotides, the CDR3 is TGTGCCAGCTCGGGGGGAGAGGACTATGGCTACACCTTC.

The chain recombines TRBV30 with TRBJ2-5; TRBD1 matches at 12 bases. Germline assignment: CDR1 GTSNPN and CDR2 SVGIG (reference sequence). CDR3 size: 14 residues. V lost 4 bases and J lost 4; bases outside the gene matches: 4. CDR3 coding DNA: TGTGCCTGGACTTGGGACAGGGGGCGAGAGACCCAGTACTTC. Its protein product is CAWTWDRGRETQYF.

The chain couples TRBV6-5 to TRBJ1-1; no reliable D call. V was cut by 7 bases and J by 7 bases, with 16 bases left in between. The germline CDR1 and CDR2 sequences are MNHEY and SVGAGI. The CDR3 length is 13 residues. The CDR3 reads CASTPGGSGEAFF. The CDR3 DNA reads as TGTGCCAGCACCCCAGGAGGATCGGGTGAAGCTTTCTTT.

The chain combines TRBV3-1 (or the pseudogene TRBV3-2) with TRBJ2-3; the match to TRBD1 covers 7 bases. V shed 4 bases, J shed 2 bases, and the junction held 6 bases outside the gene matches. The CDR3 is 15 amino acids. Germline V gene data show CDR1 as LGHDT and CDR2 as YNNKEL (reference sequence). The CDR3 loop is CASSRDGQDTDTQYF. The CDR3 region has the DNA TGTGCCAGCAGCCGGGACGGACAGGACACAGATACGCAGTATTTT.

This clone has a handful of counts. The chain recombines TRBV4-2 with TRBJ1-2; TRBD1 agrees at 7 bases. V trimming: 2 bases; J trimming: 5 bases; junction bases outside the gene matches: 5. The CDR3 has 14 residues. Germline CDR1 LGHNA, CDR2 YNFKEQ. CDR3 loop: CASSQTGTDYGYTF. The CDR3 region has the DNA TGTGCCAGCAGCCAAACCGGGACAGATTATGGCTACACCTTC.

The chain recombines TRBV29-1 with TRBJ1-3, with a possible D match to TRBD1 (6 bases). This CDR3 spans 14 amino acids. V dropped 3 bases and J dropped 4 bases, with 13 bases sitting between them. Looked up from germline, CDR1 is SQVTM and CDR2 is ANQGSEA. CDR3 sequence: CSVDNRDTGNTIYF. The CDR3 DNA sequence: TGCAGCGTTGATAACCGGGACACAGGAAACACCATATATTTT.

The CDR3: CAVGQDRSYNSPLHF. CDR3 coding DNA: TGTGCCGTGGGACAGGACCGCTCCTATAATTCACCCCTCCACTTT. The chain carries TRBV2 and TRBJ1-6; 8 positions match TRBD1. Losses at the gene ends were 11 bases for V and 0 bases for J; bases not matched to a gene: 6. Per germline, CDR1 SNHLY and CDR2 FYNNEI. CDR3 length: 15 amino acids.

The chain recombines TRBV3-1 (or the pseudogene TRBV3-2) with TRBJ1-2, with 7 bases that match TRBD1. Unmatched junction bases numbered 8, after V lost 0 bases and J lost 7 bases. Germline CDR1 reads LGHDT; CDR2 reads YNNKEL (reference sequence). The CDR3 loop spans 15 amino acids. The CDR3 DNA sequence: TGTGCCAGCAGCCAAGACCAGGGGGAATACTCTGGCTACACCTTC. Its translation is CASSQDQGEYSGYTF.

The chain uses TRBV7-9 and TRBJ1-1; 8 bases fit TRBD1. The CDR3 extends over 14 amino acids. The J segment lost 5 bases and the V segment lost 4 bases, leaving 6 bases of the junction unmatched. Germline lookup yields CDR1 SEHNR and CDR2 FQNEAQ (reference sequence). CDR3 DNA sequence: TGTGCCAGCAGCTCCTGGACAGGGAGAACTGAAGCTTTCTTT. It codes for CASSSWTGRTEAFF.

The V call is TRBV7-9, the J call TRBJ2-2, with TRBD2 as a possible D gene (5 bases). V was cut by 7 bases and J by 7 bases, with 16 bases left in between. The germline V gene has CDR1 SEHNR and CDR2 FQNEAQ (reference sequence). The CDR3 extends over 14 amino acids. The CDR3 coding sequence is TGTGCCAGCAAGTATAGCGCCGCAAACGGGGAGCTGTTTTTT. Its protein product is CASKYSAANGELFF.

The genes are TRBV7-3 and TRBJ2-7; D gene unclear. The CDR3 consists of 13 residues. V lost 5 bases and J 0 bases, leaving 8 bases between the germline ends. Germline values: CDR1 SGHTA, CDR2 FQGTGA. This chain's CDR3 is CASSLDFSYEQYF. CDR3 coding DNA: TGTGCCAGCAGCCTCGACTTCTCCTACGAGCAGTACTTC. Variable domain in full (rest from reference TRBV7-3 and TRBJ2-7): GAGVSQTPSNKVTEKGKYVELRCDPISGHTALYWYRQSLGQGPEFLIYFQGTGAADDSGLPNDRFFAVRPEGSVSTLKIQRTERGDSAVYLCASSLDFSYEQYFGPGTRLTVT.

This chain links TRBV6-5 with TRBJ1-5; no reliable D call. Trimming cost V 1 base and J 1 base, with 11 bases left between them. The CDR3 sequence is 16 residues long. CDR1 MNHEY and CDR2 SVGAGI come from the germline V gene. CDR3 in DNA: TGTGCCAGCAGTTACTACGGGTCTGGGAGCAATCAGCCCCAGCATTTT. As protein: CASSYYGSGSNQPQHF.